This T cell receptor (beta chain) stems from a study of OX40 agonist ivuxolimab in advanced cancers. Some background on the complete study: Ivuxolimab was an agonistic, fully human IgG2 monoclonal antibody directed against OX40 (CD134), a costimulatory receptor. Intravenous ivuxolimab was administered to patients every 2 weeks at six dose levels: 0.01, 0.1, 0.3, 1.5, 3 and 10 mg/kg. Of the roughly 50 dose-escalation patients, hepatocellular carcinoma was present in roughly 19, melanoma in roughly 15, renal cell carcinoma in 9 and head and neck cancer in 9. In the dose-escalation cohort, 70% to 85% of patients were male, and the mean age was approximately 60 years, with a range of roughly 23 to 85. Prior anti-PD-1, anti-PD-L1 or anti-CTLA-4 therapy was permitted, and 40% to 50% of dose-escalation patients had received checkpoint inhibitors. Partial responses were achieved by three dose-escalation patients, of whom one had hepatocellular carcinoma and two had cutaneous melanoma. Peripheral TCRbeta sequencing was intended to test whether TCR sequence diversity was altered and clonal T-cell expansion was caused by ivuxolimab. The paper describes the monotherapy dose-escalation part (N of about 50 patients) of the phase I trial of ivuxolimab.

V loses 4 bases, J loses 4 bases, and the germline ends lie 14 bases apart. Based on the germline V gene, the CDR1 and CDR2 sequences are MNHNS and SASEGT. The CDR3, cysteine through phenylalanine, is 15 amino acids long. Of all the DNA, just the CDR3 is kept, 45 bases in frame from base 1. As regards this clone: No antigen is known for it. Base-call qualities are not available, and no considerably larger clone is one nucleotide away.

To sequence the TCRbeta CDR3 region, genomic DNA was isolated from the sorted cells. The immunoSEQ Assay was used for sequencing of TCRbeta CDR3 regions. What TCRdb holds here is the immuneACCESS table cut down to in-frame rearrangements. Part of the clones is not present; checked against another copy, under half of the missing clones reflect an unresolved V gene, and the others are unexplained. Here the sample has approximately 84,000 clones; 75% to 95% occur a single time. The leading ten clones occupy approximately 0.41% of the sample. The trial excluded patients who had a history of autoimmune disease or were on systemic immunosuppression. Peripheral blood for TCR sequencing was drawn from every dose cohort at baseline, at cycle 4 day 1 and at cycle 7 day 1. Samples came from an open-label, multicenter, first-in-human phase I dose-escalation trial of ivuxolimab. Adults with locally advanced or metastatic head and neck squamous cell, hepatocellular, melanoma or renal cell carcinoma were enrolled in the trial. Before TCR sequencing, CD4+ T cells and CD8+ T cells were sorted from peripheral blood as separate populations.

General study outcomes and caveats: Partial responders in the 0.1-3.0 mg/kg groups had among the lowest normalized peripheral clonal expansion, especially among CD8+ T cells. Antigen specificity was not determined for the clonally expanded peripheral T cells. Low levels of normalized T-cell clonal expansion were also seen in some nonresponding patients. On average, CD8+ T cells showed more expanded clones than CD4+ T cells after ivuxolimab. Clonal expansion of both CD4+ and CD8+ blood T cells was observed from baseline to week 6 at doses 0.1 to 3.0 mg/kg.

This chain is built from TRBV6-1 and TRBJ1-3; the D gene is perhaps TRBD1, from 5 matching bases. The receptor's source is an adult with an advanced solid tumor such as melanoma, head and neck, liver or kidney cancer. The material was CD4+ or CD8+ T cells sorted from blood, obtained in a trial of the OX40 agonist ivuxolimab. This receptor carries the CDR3 CASSGLGTAGNTIYF. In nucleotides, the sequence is TGTGCCAGCAGTGGATTGGGGACGGCCGGAAACACCATATATTTT.